Listed below are T cell receptor beta chains from one sample, sequenced in a study of radiation and T cells in renal cell carcinoma. The method was immunoSEQ multiplex PCR; TCRdb's version includes in-frame clones alone and lacks a portion of them. There are about 49,000 clones in the sample; more than 80% occur only once, and under 30% lies in the top ten. The sample was blood, taken from a patient whose treatment included radiotherapy and nephrectomy. The receptor set was obtained from an older woman with renal cell carcinoma. Each CDR3 is given with its conserved first and last residue. Each record gives: clone size, D gene, V gene, J gene, CDR3 DNA, CDR3 protein. The D gene is left open where the match is weak. A clone size is listed for some rows: how often the clone was seen (once, few, many), or a class if it is expanded.

size: NA
D: TRBD1
V: TRBV7-9
J: TRBJ2-5
DNA: TGTGCCAGCAGCCTTTGGGACAGTCCCCTTCAAGAGACCCAGTACTTC
CDR3: CASSLWDSPLQETQYF

size: medium-sized
D: TRBD2
V: TRBV11-3
J: TRBJ2-1
DNA: TGTGCCAGCAGCTTAAGTGGGGGGGTGCTGTACAATGAGCAGTTCTTC
CDR3: CASSLSGGVLYNEQFF

size: NA
D: NA
V: TRBV29-1
J: TRBJ1-4
DNA: TGCAGCGTCGCGACAGGCAGCGGTGAAAAACTGTTTTTT
CDR3: CSVATGSGEKLFF

size: once
D: TRBD1
V: TRBV5-4
J: TRBJ1-4
DNA: TGTGCCAGCAGCCTCAGGACAGGTTCGGGTGAAAAACTGTTTTTT
CDR3: CASSLRTGSGEKLFF

size: NA
D: NA
V: TRBV9
J: TRBJ2-7
DNA: TGTGCCAGCAGCGTAGCCGCAGGGAACTACGAGCAGTACTTC
CDR3: CASSVAAGNYEQYF

size: NA
D: TRBD1
V: TRBV5-1
J: TRBJ1-4
DNA: TGCGCCAGCAGCTTGGCCGGACAGGGGGAAAAACTGTTTTTT
CDR3: CASSLAGQGEKLFF

size: few
D: TRBD1
V: TRBV6-1
J: TRBJ1-5
DNA: TGTGCCAGCAGTGAGACAGGGTCCACCGCCCAGCATTTT
CDR3: CASSETGSTAQHF

size: NA
D: TRBD1
V: TRBV7-9
J: TRBJ2-5
DNA: TGTGCCAGCAGCAACCGAGACAGGGCGTGGGAGACCCAGTACTTC
CDR3: CASSNRDRAWETQYF

size: NA
D: TRBD2
V: TRBV5-1
J: TRBJ2-7
DNA: TGCGCCAGCAGCTTGGATAGCGGGGTTAAGTACTTC
CDR3: CASSLDSGVKYF

size: NA
D: NA
V: TRBV9
J: TRBJ1-4
DNA: TGTGCCAGCAGCGTAGGGGGGACTAATGAAAAACTGTTTTTT
CDR3: CASSVGGTNEKLFF

size: NA
D: NA
V: TRBV9
J: TRBJ2-5
DNA: TGTGCCAGCAGCGTAGCTCTGGGGCGGACAGAGACCCAGTACTTC
CDR3: CASSVALGRTETQYF

size: once
D: NA
V: TRBV19
J: TRBJ1-5
DNA: TGTGCCAGTAGTATCGTGCCGGGGGCTAATCAGCCCCAGCATTTT
CDR3: CASSIVPGANQPQHF

size: NA
D: TRBD2
V: TRBV7-2
J: TRBJ2-1
DNA: TGTGCCAGCAGCTGGACTAGCGGCCCCTTGGCTGAGCAGTTCTTC
CDR3: CASSWTSGPLAEQFF

size: NA
D: TRBD2
V: TRBV7-9
J: TRBJ2-1
DNA: TGTGCCAGCAGCTTAATGGCGGGAGTCTACAATGAGCAGTTCTTC
CDR3: CASSLMAGVYNEQFF

size: few
D: NA
V: TRBV1
J: TRBJ1-5
DNA: TGCACCAGCAGCTCGACAGGGGGTTTAGAGCCCCAGCATTTT
CDR3: CTSSSTGGLEPQHF

size: NA
D: TRBD2
V: TRBV10-3
J: TRBJ2-5
DNA: TGTGCCATCAGTGATAGGACTAGCGGGAGGGGAGAGACCCAGTACTTC
CDR3: CAISDRTSGRGETQYF

size: NA
D: NA
V: TRBV6-5
J: TRBJ1-2
DNA: TGTGCCAGCAGCCCCGGACGGTATGGCTACACCTTC
CDR3: CASSPGRYGYTF

size: NA
D: NA
V: TRBV6-5
J: TRBJ1-1
DNA: TGTGCCAGCAGTTTAAGACAGTTCCACACTGAAGCTTTCTTT
CDR3: CASSLRQFHTEAFF

size: once
D: TRBD1
V: TRBV7-2
J: TRBJ2-2
DNA: TGTGCCAGCAGCTCAAGGACAGGGGGCACCGGGGAGCTGTTTTTT
CDR3: CASSSRTGGTGELFF

size: NA
D: TRBD1
V: TRBV19
J: TRBJ2-5
DNA: TGTGCCAGTAGTACCGGACAGGGCCAGACCCAGTACTTC
CDR3: CASSTGQGQTQYF

size: NA
D: NA
V: TRBV7-3
J: TRBJ2-1
DNA: TGTGCCAGCAGCTTGGGACTGTACAATGAGCAGTTCTTC
CDR3: CASSLGLYNEQFF

size: NA
D: NA
V: TRBV9
J: TRBJ1-3
DNA: TGTGCCAGCAGCGTAGGGGAGGCAAACACCATATATTTT
CDR3: CASSVGEANTIYF

size: NA
D: NA
V: TRBV30
J: TRBJ1-1
DNA: TGTGCCTGGAGAAGACGAGGGGCGCCGACTGAAGCTTTCTTT
CDR3: CAWRRRGAPTEAFF

size: NA
D: NA
V: TRBV5-1
J: TRBJ1-4
DNA: TGCGCCAGCAGCTCCTCCGGGAATATCGCAACTAATGAAAAACTGTTTTTT
CDR3: CASSSSGNIATNEKLFF

size: NA
D: TRBD2
V: TRBV7-9
J: TRBJ2-5
DNA: TGTGCCAGCAGCCGAGGCGGGGGGTCTCAAGAGACCCAGTACTTC
CDR3: CASSRGGGSQETQYF

size: few
D: NA
V: TRBV10-3
J: TRBJ2-3
DNA: TGTGCCATCAGTGAGTTTAGTAGGGAACTGTATTTT
CDR3: CAISEFSRELYF

size: once
D: NA
V: TRBV15
J: TRBJ1-5
DNA: TGTGCCACCAGCAGAGCGGGGGAGATAAGCAATCAGCCCCAGCATTTT
CDR3: CATSRAGEISNQPQHF

size: NA
D: NA
V: TRBV25-1
J: TRBJ1-2
DNA: TGTGCCAGCAGTCAGGCAGGGGCTAACTATGGCTACACCTTC
CDR3: CASSQAGANYGYTF